Following are 18 T cell receptor beta chains from one sample sequenced in a study of Ad26.COV2.S vaccination and SARS-CoV-2 variants. The treatment is: 19 received Ad26.COV2.S at low or high dose, single or two shots; roughly five received placebo; per-sample allocation not given. Sampling was done on day 63 after the first vaccine or placebo injection. Clones were sequenced by immunoSEQ multiplex PCR, and TCRdb holds only the in-frame ones, with some missing. The sample has a few hundred thousand clones; about 91% are singletons. The sample here was peripheral blood, taken in a trial of Ad26.COV2.S vaccine versus placebo. The receptors were gathered from a person aged 18 to 59 who received the Ad26.COV2.S COVID-19 vaccine or a placebo.

The chain joins TRBV27 to TRBJ2-2; D gene ambiguous. V lost 3 bases and J 3 bases, leaving 11 bases between the germline ends. The length of the CDR3 is 15 residues. Germline values: CDR1 MNHEY, CDR2 SMNVEV (reference sequence). In DNA, the CDR3 is TGTGCCAGCAGTTTCCTCCCTCTACACACCGGGGAGCTGTTTTTT. Translating gives CASSFLPLHTGELFF.

The chain is built from TRBV18 and TRBJ1-3; D remains unclear. The V gene lost 3 bases and the J gene lost 0 bases, with 6 bases spanning the gap. Germline CDR1 is KGHSH and CDR2 is LQKENI. The CDR3 contains 14 residues. The CDR3 spells CASSPGNSGNTIYF. For the CDR3, the DNA is TGTGCCAGCTCACCGGGAAACTCTGGAAACACCATATATTTT. Full variable domain (rest looked up from reference TRBV18 and TRBJ1-3): NAGVMQNPRHLVRRRGQEARLRCSPMKGHSHVYWYRQLPEEGLKFMVYLQKENIIDESGMPKERFSAEFPKEGPSILRIQQVVRGDSAAYFCASSPGNSGNTIYFGEGSWLTVV.

The sample holds a few counts of this clone. The V gene is TRBV5-1, the J gene TRBJ1-1; no firm D call. CDR1 and CDR2 (germline): SGHRS, YFSETQ. V lost 3 bases and J lost 0, with 12 bases in between. This CDR3 comprises 15 residues. This chain's CDR3 is CASSYQAGVNTEAFF. The CDR3 coding sequence is TGCGCCAGCAGCTACCAGGCCGGGGTGAACACTGAAGCTTTCTTT.

This clone has only one observation. The V and J genes are TRBV7-9 and TRBJ2-7, with D perhaps matching TRBD1 (5 bases). V was pared by 2 bases and J by 2 bases, with 7 bases between. The germline gives CDR1 SEHNR, CDR2 FQNEAQ (reference sequence). This CDR3 is 13 amino acids long. The CDR3 is CASSLPGTYEQYF. CDR3 nucleotide sequence: TGTGCCAGCAGCTTACCAGGGACCTACGAGCAGTACTTC.

This chain uses TRBV19 with TRBJ2-1, with 7 bases identical to TRBD2. Looked up from germline, CDR1 is LNHDA and CDR2 is SQIVND (reference sequence). This CDR3 has 14 amino acids. The ends lost 5 bases at V and 4 bases at J; junction bases unmatched: 5. CDR3 DNA sequence: TGTGCCAGTAGTCTGGGGGGGTTTTACAATGAGCAGTTCTTC. Protein: CASSLGGFYNEQFF.

The chain carries TRBV21-1 and TRBJ2-5; TRBD2, the table's D call, lacks a check against the DNA. TRBV21-1 is classified as a pseudogene. The CDR3 spans 19 residues. The CDR3 DNA reads TGTGCCAGCAGCAAGATGGCGGGAGGTTCCCTGCCCCCTCAAGAGACCCAGTACTTC. It specifies CASSKMAGGSLPPQETQYF.

As concerns this clone: The same CDR3 can be traced to other DNA sequences in this sample. This chain uses TRBV28 with TRBJ1-2, with D hard to call. Trimming cost V 4 bases and J 4 bases, with 7 bases left between them. There are 12 residues in the CDR3. Germline-derived CDR1 and CDR2 are MDHEN and SYDVKM. CDR3 sequence (DNA): TGTGCCAGCAGTTATGGAAGCTATGGCTACACCTTC. Translating it yields CASSYGSYGYTF.

V and J are TRBV9 and TRBJ2-7; D gene uncertain. Trimming removed 1 base from V and 2 bases from J, with 10 bases in between. CDR3 size: 14 residues. The germline V gene has CDR1 SGDLS and CDR2 YYNGEE. CDR3 loop: CASSVLPGAYEQYF. The CDR3 DNA follows: TGTGCCAGCAGCGTACTACCTGGTGCCTACGAGCAGTACTTC.

The V gene is TRBV3-1 (or the pseudogene TRBV3-2), the J gene TRBJ2-2, with 8 bases lining up with TRBD1. The trim removed 5 bases at V and 4 bases at J, leaving 3 bases unmatched. Germline CDR1 reads LGHDT; CDR2 reads YNNKEL (reference sequence). This CDR3 region has 14 residues. CDR3 sequence: CASSSDRVTGELFF. In DNA, the CDR3 is TGTGCCAGCAGCTCGGACAGGGTCACCGGGGAGCTGTTTTTT.

The V call is TRBV28, the J call TRBJ2-5, with TRBD2 matching 14 bases. This CDR3 spans 18 amino acids. Germline lookup yields CDR1 MDHEN and CDR2 SYDVKM. Unmatched junction bases numbered 12, after V lost 4 bases and J lost 5 bases. Written as DNA, the CDR3 is TGTGCCAGCAGTTCGAGATTGGGGACTAGCGGGAGTCGTGAGACCCAGTACTTC. It is translated as CASSSRLGTSGSRETQYF.

This chain uses TRBV6-6 with TRBJ2-7; TRBD1 agrees at 7 bases. The junction had 7 bases not matched to a gene; V was cut back by 2 bases and J by 3 bases. The CDR3 runs 15 residues. The germline gives CDR1 MNHNY, CDR2 SVGAGI (reference sequence). The CDR3 reads CASSYATGQLYEQYF. The CDR3 DNA follows: TGTGCCAGCAGTTACGCTACGGGACAGCTCTACGAGCAGTACTTC.

The CDR3 is CASSRGNNSPLHF. In nucleotides, the CDR3 is TGTGCCAGCAGCAGGGGTAATAATTCACCCCTCCACTTT. This rearrangement joins TRBV6-5 to TRBJ1-6, with D maybe TRBD1 (6 bases). Germline assignment: CDR1 MNHEY and CDR2 SVGAGI. CDR3 length equals 13 residues. V was cut by 6 bases and J by 5 bases, with 8 bases left in between.

The chain has TRBV10-3 and TRBJ1-5; 7 bases map to TRBD1. The CDR3 contains 16 residues. Looked up from germline, CDR1 is ENHRY and CDR2 is SYGVKD. V gave up 0 bases and J gave up 7 bases; unmatched junction bases: 9. The CDR3: CAISESLGGVGQPQHF. For the CDR3, the DNA is TGTGCCATCAGTGAGTCGTTAGGGGGCGTGGGCCAGCCCCAGCATTTT.

This sequence joins TRBV28 and TRBJ2-3; 15 bases are a match to TRBD2. V shed 2 bases, J shed 0 bases, and the junction held 15 bases outside the gene matches. This CDR3 comprises 22 residues. Germline V CDR1 and CDR2: MDHEN, SYDVKM. CDR3 coding DNA: TGTGCCAGCAGTTTACCGACGGGACTAGCGGGAGGCCTACGACAGAGCACAGATACGCAGTATTTT. Residues: CASSLPTGLAGGLRQSTDTQYF.

The rearrangement uses TRBV11-2 and TRBJ2-7; the D is unclear. This CDR3 is 12 amino acids long. Germline assignment: CDR1 SGHAT and CDR2 FQNNGV. The V end lost 6 bases, the J end lost 5 bases, and 11 bases lay between the germline ends. CDR3 sequence: CASSLRSDEQYF. CDR3 coding DNA: TGTGCCAGCAGTTTACGCTCTGACGAGCAGTACTTC.

This chain joins TRBV24-1 and TRBJ2-1; D might be TRBD2 (7 bases). The CDR3 contains 14 residues. Germline V CDR1 and CDR2: KGHDR, SFDVKD. Between the trimmed V and J ends, which lost 5 bases and 10 bases, there was a span of 17 bases. CDR3 DNA sequence: TGTGCCACCAGTGCCTGGGGGCGGGAGAGGGAGCAGTTCTTC. Translated, it gives CATSAWGREREQFF.

V is TRBV12-3 or TRBV12-4 and J is TRBJ1-6; the D is unclear. Trimming removed 6 bases at V and 6 bases at J, with 6 bases between. The length of the CDR3 is 12 residues. CDR3 sequence reads: CASRLSNSPLHF. As DNA, the CDR3 is TGTGCCAGCAGATTGAGTAATTCACCCCTCCACTTT.

The chain employs TRBV18 and TRBJ2-1; tentative D call: TRBD2 (5 bases). Deletions cut 3 bases from V and 0 bases from J, with 12 bases between. Germline CDR1 and CDR2: KGHSH and LQKENI. The CDR3 is 16 residues long. The CDR3 reads CASSPQAGNSYNEQFF. The CDR3 DNA is TGTGCCAGCTCACCGCAGGCCGGGAACTCCTACAATGAGCAGTTCTTC.